One and the same sample provided the 27 T cell receptor beta chains below, sequenced in a study of control samples from healthy donors and cancer patients. Here immunoSEQ multiplex PCR was the method, and the copy in TCRdb shows in-frame clones only, minus some. The sample has about 170,000 clones, just under 95% seen once. Sequenced sample: blood. These receptors all stem from a woman aged 55-69 years in good health.

This clone was observed a single time. V usage is TRBV10-3 and J usage is TRBJ2-5; D is tentatively TRBD1 or TRBD2 (6 bases each). V was trimmed by 0 bases and J by 7 bases, leaving 21 bases between them. CDR3 length equals 17 residues. Germline V gives CDR1 ENHRY, CDR2 SYGVKD. The CDR3 DNA follows: TGTGCCATCAGTGAGTCGAATTCGGGGGCCGGGGGATCGACCCAGTACTTC. It yields the protein CAISESNSGAGGSTQYF.

The chain combines TRBV10-2 with TRBJ2-3, with D perhaps matching TRBD1 or TRBD2 (5 bases each). Germline V gene sequence: CDR1 WSHSY, CDR2 SAAADI. The ends were cut back, 6 bases at V and 1 base at J, with 11 bases in the middle. The CDR3 is 14 residues long. CDR3 in amino acids: CASRGLGGTDTQYF. In DNA form, the CDR3 reads TGCGCCAGCAGGGGGTTGGGGGGCACAGATACGCAGTATTTT.

V gene TRBV24-1 combines with J gene TRBJ1-1; no clear D gene. This CDR3 is built from 15 residues. Trimming took 2 bases from V and 5 from J, leaving 14 bases between them. The germline V gene has CDR1 KGHDR and CDR2 SFDVKD. The CDR3 here is CATSDSRAGGTEAFF. The CDR3 DNA sequence: TGTGCCACCAGTGATTCCCGGGCAGGTGGGACTGAAGCTTTCTTT.

Only one count was recorded for this clone. CDR3 bases: TGTGCCAGCAGCTACCTAGGTTTGGGCGGCACTGAAGCTTTCTTT. Amino acid sequence: CASSYLGLGGTEAFF. The gene calls are TRBV7-2 and TRBJ1-1; no definite D call. With 4 bases removed from V and 4 bases from J, the gap between germline ends came to 16 bases. This CDR3 comprises 15 residues. Germline CDR1 is SGHTA and CDR2 is FQGNSA.

The gene calls are TRBV5-1 and TRBJ2-7, with TRBD1 matching over 9 bases. This CDR3 spans 16 amino acids. Germline values: CDR1 SGHRS, CDR2 YFSETQ. V shed 0 bases and J 3 bases; nucleotides not matched to a gene: 7. The CDR3 nucleotides are TGCGCCAGCAGCTTGGCCCCGGGACAGGGAGTCTACGAGCAGTACTTC. Protein sequence: CASSLAPGQGVYEQYF.

CDR3 bases: TGTGCCAGCAGCTTAGAATTTTCTAGCGGGGCTTACAATGAGCAGTTCTTC. This translates into CASSLEFSSGAYNEQFF. The chain uses TRBV7-9 and TRBJ2-1; 9 bases match TRBD2. The CDR3 loop spans 17 amino acids. The germline V gene encodes CDR1 SEHNR and CDR2 FQNEAQ (reference sequence). Trimming at V came to 1 base and at J to 4 bases, leaving 8 bases not matched to a gene.

Concerning this clone itself: At one boundary the junction diverges from the germline segment, which might be a read error. The chain carries TRBV4-3 and TRBJ1-1, with TRBD1 matching 9 bases. The CDR3 has 18 amino acids. Germline V gives CDR1 LGHNA, CDR2 YSLEER. The CDR3 nucleotides are TGCGCCAGCAGCCAGTCTCCTACCGGGACAGGGTTGAACGCTGAAGCTTTCTTT. This translates into CASSQSPTGTGLNAEAFF.

Concerning this clone: Other nucleotide sequences in the sample specify the same CDR3. This chain links TRBV19 with TRBJ1-6; D is uncertain. The CDR3 totals 12 residues. V was clipped by 2 bases and J by 9 bases, with 5 bases between them. Looked up from germline, CDR1 is LNHDA and CDR2 is SQIVND (reference sequence). The CDR3 DNA sequence: TGTGCCAGTAGTATAATAGGTTCACCCCTCCACTTT. It specifies CASSIIGSPLHF.

V usage is TRBV27 and J usage is TRBJ1-4, with 9 bases identical to TRBD1. Germline CDR1 and CDR2: MNHEY and SMNVEV (reference sequence). CDR3 length: 15 amino acids. The ends lost 5 bases at V and 8 bases at J; junction bases unmatched: 9. The CDR3 spells CASSAPGQGQEKLFF. CDR3 coding DNA: TGTGCCAGCAGTGCACCGGGACAGGGCCAGGAAAAACTGTTTTTT.

This clone came up a few times. The rearrangement links TRBV7-9 to TRBJ2-7; 8 bases line up with TRBD1. Germline CDR1 SEHNR, CDR2 FQNEAQ (reference sequence). V was pared by 2 bases and J by 4 bases, with 10 bases of the junction left unmatched. This CDR3 region has 16 residues. CDR3 in DNA: TGTGCCAGCAGCTTAACAGGGGCCAGGGGGCGGTACGAGCAGTACTTC. Translation: CASSLTGARGRYEQYF.

Only a few counts were recorded for this clone. The DNA for the CDR3 is TGTGCCAGCTCCCATCTCGTGGGGGGACAGTGCACCTTC. As protein: CASSHLVGGQCTF. This sequence joins TRBV3-1 (or the pseudogene TRBV3-2) and TRBJ1-2; 7 bases are a match to TRBD1. The CDR3 has 13 residues. CDR1 is LGHDT, CDR2 YNNKEL, per germline (reference sequence). J gave up 13 bases and V 8 bases, and 16 bases lay outside the gene matches.

This chain uses TRBV4-3 with TRBJ1-2, with 7 bases that match TRBD1. Trimming removed 0 bases from V and 6 bases from J; junction bases left unmatched: 4. The length of the CDR3 is 14 residues. Germline V lookup: CDR1 LGHNA, CDR2 YSLEER. This CDR3 is CASSQDGQVNGYTF. Written as DNA, the CDR3 is TGCGCCAGCAGCCAAGACGGACAGGTCAATGGCTACACCTTC.

This clone was recorded only once. The rearrangement uses TRBV5-1 and TRBJ2-7, with D unresolved. Trimming shortened V by 4 bases and J by 0 bases, and 14 bases separated the two germline ends. Germline V lookup: CDR1 SGHRS, CDR2 YFSETQ. This CDR3 contains 15 residues. The CDR3 is CASSGLTASSYEQYF. In DNA, the CDR3 is TGCGCCAGCAGCGGTTTAACTGCTAGCTCCTACGAGCAGTACTTC.

The chain links TRBV5-4 to TRBJ2-3; D is possibly TRBD1 (6 bases). V lost 0 bases, J lost 3 bases, and 14 bases lay in between. CDR1 SGHNT and CDR2 YYREEE come from the germline V gene (reference sequence). This CDR3 has 16 amino acids. The CDR3 sequence is CASSLAQGIGTDTQYF. CDR3 bases: TGTGCCAGCAGCTTGGCCCAGGGGATAGGTACAGATACGCAGTATTTT.

This chain links TRBV5-1 with TRBJ1-2; D remains ambiguous. Per the germline V gene, CDR1 is SGHRS and CDR2 is YFSETQ. The V end was cut by 4 bases, the J end by 4 bases, with 14 bases between. The CDR3 is 14 residues long. The CDR3 DNA sequence: TGCGCCAGCAGCCCGGAAACCGGGCCCTATGGCTACACCTTC. This translates into CASSPETGPYGYTF.

This clone was found once. The rearrangement joins TRBV7-9 to TRBJ2-7; 7 nucleotides line up with TRBD1. Per germline, CDR1 SEHNR and CDR2 FQNEAQ (reference sequence). J lost 3 bases, V lost 7 bases, and 3 bases had no gene match. The CDR3 covers 12 residues. CDR3 nucleotides: TGTGCCAGCACCGGGACAGACTACGAGCAGTACTTC. Residues: CASTGTDYEQYF.

V is TRBV21-1 and J is TRBJ1-4; TRBD1 is the table's D call and was not checked against the DNA. TRBV21-1 is an annotated pseudogene. This CDR3 is 20 amino acids long. CDR3 sequence: CASSSHPPGQGLPTNEKLFF. CDR3 DNA: TGTGCCAGCAGCAGCCACCCCCCGGGACAGGGACTTCCAACTAATGAAAAACTGTTTTTT.

The V and J genes are TRBV11-2 and TRBJ2-3; weak D call: TRBD2 (5 bases). In germline, CDR1 is SGHAT, CDR2 FQNNGV. Deletions cut 1 base from V and 2 bases from J, with 10 bases between. This CDR3 has 15 amino acids. CDR3 nucleotides: TGTGCCAGCAGCTTAGTTTCGGGATCCACAGATACGCAGTATTTT. Amino acid sequence: CASSLVSGSTDTQYF.

The chain links TRBV5-5 to TRBJ1-1, with D uncertain. CDR1 is SGHKS, CDR2 YYEKEE, per germline (reference sequence). The CDR3 is made up of 13 amino acids. V shed 1 base and J shed 8 bases, with 12 bases lying between them. CDR3 sequence reads: CASSLIGISEAFF. In DNA, the CDR3 is TGTGCCAGCAGCTTGATAGGGATCTCCGAAGCTTTCTTT.

The V and J genes are TRBV5-1 and TRBJ2-1; TRBD1 agrees at 8 bases. Germline V gene lookup returns CDR1 SGHRS and CDR2 YFSETQ. The CDR3 runs 15 residues. V trimming: 2 bases; J trimming: 7 bases; junction bases outside the gene matches: 8. CDR3 DNA: TGCGCCAGCAGCTTCGTTGGACAGGGAAGGAATGAGCAGTTCTTC. Translating it yields CASSFVGQGRNEQFF.

The chain is built from TRBV18 and TRBJ2-3; 8 bases fit TRBD1. Germline assignment: CDR1 KGHSH and CDR2 LQKENI. V was pared by 3 bases and J by 1 base, with 6 bases of the junction left unmatched. The CDR3 runs 16 residues. Here the CDR3 DNA reads TGTGCCAGCTCACCTTACTCGACAGGGGGCACAGATACGCAGTATTTT. It translates to CASSPYSTGGTDTQYF.

This rearrangement joins TRBV2 to TRBJ2-3; D is unclear. Germline-derived CDR1 and CDR2 are SNHLY and FYNNEI. This CDR3 region has 11 residues. With 4 bases removed from V and 7 bases from J, the gap between germline ends came to 6 bases. The CDR3 DNA follows: TGTGCCAGCAGTGTTACACATACGCAGTATTTT. It specifies CASSVTHTQYF.

This clone showed up just once. The rearrangement joins TRBV27 to TRBJ2-1; TRBD2 is a possible D gene (5 bases). The CDR3 is 12 residues long. Deletions cut 3 bases from V and 15 bases from J, with 15 bases between. Per the germline V gene, CDR1 is MNHEY and CDR2 is SMNVEV (reference sequence). The CDR3 region is CASSLVGGTVFF. CDR3 nucleotides: TGTGCCAGCAGTTTGGTAGGAGGTACAGTGTTCTTC.

The J gene is TRBJ2-3, the V gene TRBV9; 13 bases are shared with TRBD2. The CDR3 consists of 18 residues. Trimming at V came to 2 bases and at J to 3 bases, leaving 9 bases not matched to a gene. From germline, CDR1 is SGDLS and CDR2 YYNGEE. CDR3 sequence reads: CASSVRTSGGEETDTQYF. CDR3 DNA sequence: TGTGCCAGCAGCGTCAGGACTAGCGGGGGAGAGGAGACAGATACGCAGTATTTT.

V usage is TRBV19 and J usage is TRBJ1-1; maybe TRBD1 (6 bases). The CDR3 consists of 15 residues. Deletions cut 7 bases from V and 0 bases from J, with 15 bases between. Germline assignment: CDR1 LNHDA and CDR2 SQIVND (reference sequence). CDR3 bases: TGTGCCAGTATAAGGACAGCGTTTATGAACACTGAAGCTTTCTTT. It translates to CASIRTAFMNTEAFF.

The rearrangement joins TRBV9 to TRBJ1-1; weak D call: TRBD1 (5 bases). Germline V gives CDR1 SGDLS, CDR2 YYNGEE. The CDR3 sequence is 16 residues long. The germline V and J ends were trimmed by 3 bases and 0 bases, with 15 bases remaining between them. In DNA form, the CDR3 reads TGTGCCAGCAGCGCCTTTTTTGGGGGGATGAACACTGAAGCTTTCTTT. Its protein product is CASSAFFGGMNTEAFF.

The chain links TRBV18 to TRBJ2-1; possibly TRBD1 or TRBD2 for D (6 bases each). The length of the CDR3 is 20 residues. Germline V gene sequence: CDR1 KGHSH, CDR2 LQKENI. With 1 base removed from V and 4 bases from J, the gap between germline ends came to 26 bases. The CDR3 nucleotides are TGTGCCAGCTCACCACGGTCGGGGGCCAGTGGGCAAAGTAGGTACAATGAGCAGTTCTTC. This codes for CASSPRSGASGQSRYNEQFF. The full variable domain, completed using reference TRBV18 and TRBJ2-1, is NAGVMQNPRHLVRRRGQEARLRCSPMKGHSHVYWYRQLPEEGLKFMVYLQKENIIDESGMPKERFSAEFPKEGPSILRIQQVVRGDSAAYFCASSPRSGASGQSRYNEQFFGPGTRLTVL.